The 22 T cell receptor beta chains reported below all come from one sample, sequenced in a study of T cells in Graves' hyperthyroidism and ophthalmopathy. TCR beta CDR3 regions were amplified from RNA. Carried out on the TCR CDR3, a first-round RT-PCR used the HTBI primer set. One entry per CDR3 protein results from TCRdb running MiXCR on the multiplex PCR reads. The repertoire holds about 480,000 distinct CDR3 sequences, around 22% seen once, with over 9% in the top ten. Sequencing input: blood. All receptors derive from a young woman with Graves' ophthalmopathy.

This clonotype has ten or more counts. A read error may produce the germline difference seen at one junction end. CDR3 nucleotides: TGTGCCAGCAGCGTCGGGGGTAGGACTGAAGCTCTCTTT. This sequence encodes CASSVGGRTEALF. The chain employs TRBV9 and TRBJ1-1; tentatively, D is TRBD1 (5 bases). Germline V gene data show CDR1 as SGDLS and CDR2 as YYNGEE. The CDR3 sequence is 13 residues long.

This clonotype was seen repeatedly, ten times or more. This chain connects TRBV12-3 or TRBV12-4 to TRBJ1-5, with 8 positions matching TRBD1. CDR3 length: 14 residues. Trimming took 6 bases from V and 7 from J; bases not matched to a gene: 8. The CDR3 reads CASRATGVQQPQHF. As DNA, the CDR3 is TGTGCCAGCAGAGCGACAGGGGTTCAGCAGCCCCAGCATTTT.

This clonotype was counted ten times or more. V usage is TRBV12-3 or TRBV12-4 and J usage is TRBJ2-2, with D unresolved. V was clipped by 5 bases and J by 6 bases, with 4 bases between them. The CDR3 is made up of 11 amino acids. In nucleotides, the CDR3 is TGTGCCAGCAGTCATGCCGGGGAGCTGTTTTTT. Protein: CASSHAGELFF.

This clonotype was observed a handful of times. The rearrangement uses TRBV19 and TRBJ2-5; D perhaps matches TRBD1 (6 bases). The germline V gene has CDR1 LNHDA and CDR2 SQIVND (reference sequence). This CDR3 region has 15 residues. V was pared by 6 bases and J by 5 bases, with 19 bases between. The CDR3 spells CASRRTDTLAETQYF. DNA for the CDR3: TGTGCCAGTAGGAGGACAGATACATTAGCGGAGACCCAGTACTTC.

The CDR3 region has the DNA TGTGCCAGCAGCCCCTTCGGTTTTGCCATTTCCGAGCAGTACTTC. Amino acid sequence: CASSPFGFAISEQYF. This chain links TRBV3-1 with TRBJ2-5; D uncertain. The DNA matches TRBJ2-7 better at its end, which makes the J call doubtful. CDR3 size: 15 residues. CDR1 is LGHDT, CDR2 YNNKEL, per germline (reference sequence).

This clonotype was detected ten times or more. The junction does not match germline at one end; this may be a read error. The chain carries TRBV27 and TRBJ2-5, with TRBD2 matching over 10 bases. CDR1 is MNHEY, CDR2 SMNVEV, per germline (reference sequence). The CDR3 is made up of 16 amino acids. The CDR3, as DNA: TGTGCCGGCAGTGCTAGCGGGGGCTTGTACCAAGAGACCCAGTACTTC. Its translation is CAGSASGGLYQETQYF.

This clonotype was detected ten times or more. The chain couples TRBV7-3 to TRBJ2-2, with D tentatively TRBD1 (5 bases). The germline V gene encodes CDR1 SGHTA and CDR2 FQGTGA. The V gene lost 3 bases and the J gene lost 3 bases, with 11 bases spanning the gap. The CDR3 runs to 15 residues. The CDR3, as DNA: TGTGCCAGCAGCTTCTCCGGACAAGACACCGGGGAGCTGTTTTTT. As protein: CASSFSGQDTGELFF.

Ten or more counts support this clonotype. The chain recombines TRBV6-2 or TRBV6-3 with TRBJ1-5; 9 nucleotides align to TRBD1. The CDR3 totals 15 residues. CDR1 MNHEY and CDR2 SVGEGT come from the germline V gene. The trim removed 8 bases at V and 2 bases at J, leaving 7 bases unmatched. CDR3 amino acids: CASVGTGYGNQPQHF. As DNA, the CDR3 is TGTGCCAGCGTCGGGACAGGGTACGGCAATCAGCCCCAGCATTTT.

The chain combines TRBV6-1 with TRBJ1-2; D possibly corresponds to TRBD1 (6 bases). Germline-derived CDR1 and CDR2 are MNHNS and SASEGT. Trimming took 10 bases from V and 6 from J, leaving 15 bases between them. This CDR3 spans 12 amino acids. CDR3 DNA sequence: TGTGCCACCCAGGGGCAGGGAGATGGCTACACCTTC. Protein sequence: CATQGQGDGYTF.

The chain combines TRBV9 with TRBJ2-7, with D possibly being TRBD1 or TRBD2 (5 bases each). The germline V gene encodes CDR1 SGDLS and CDR2 YYNGEE. The CDR3 runs 13 residues. The V gene lost 7 bases and the J gene lost 2 bases, with 13 bases spanning the gap. CDR3 nucleotide sequence: TGTGCCAGCGGCCGGGACCAACCCTACGAGCAGTACTTC. Residues: CASGRDQPYEQYF.

The V and J genes are TRBV18 and TRBJ1-3; D gene ambiguous. Trimming removed 5 bases at V and 0 bases at J, with 11 bases between. The CDR3 sequence is 15 residues long. The germline V gene has CDR1 KGHSH and CDR2 LQKENI. The CDR3, as DNA: TGTGCCAGCTCAGGGGTCTACCTCTCTGGAAACACCATATATTTT. Translation: CASSGVYLSGNTIYF.

The sample holds a few counts of this clonotype. The rearrangement joins TRBV6-5 to TRBJ2-7; 8 nucleotides agree with TRBD2. This CDR3 has 16 residues. From germline, CDR1 is MNHEY and CDR2 SVGAGI. Trimming cost V 0 bases and J 3 bases; bases outside gene matches: 7. The DNA of the CDR3 is TGTGCCAGCAGTTACTCTATATCCGCGGGGGGCTACGAGCAGTACTTC. Its protein product is CASSYSISAGGYEQYF.

This clonotype appeared many times. The V call is TRBV6-1, the J call TRBJ1-1; D not resolved. The V and J ends lost 10 bases and 1 base respectively, with 13 bases between them. CDR1 and CDR2 from the germline V gene are MNHNS and SASEGT. CDR3 length: 13 residues. This chain's CDR3 is CATLHRTNTEAFF. CDR3 in DNA: TGTGCCACTTTACACCGGACGAACACTGAAGCTTTCTTT.

This clonotype was seen at least ten times. This chain joins TRBV12-5 and TRBJ1-1; D call uncertain. This CDR3 has 11 amino acids. Trimming left V 7 bases short and J 2 bases short, with 5 bases between. Germline CDR1 and CDR2: LGHNT and FRNRAP. The CDR3 bases are TGTGCTAGTGTCCAAAACACTGAAGCTTTCTTT. Translating gives CASVQNTEAFF.

The V call is TRBV29-1, the J call TRBJ1-1; possible D gene TRBD1, 6 bases. CDR3 size: 13 residues. Between the trimmed V and J ends, which lost 5 bases and 2 bases, there was a span of 12 bases. Germline-derived CDR1 and CDR2 are SQVTM and ANQGSEA. The CDR3 here is CSVPRDTNTEAFF. CDR3 bases: TGCAGCGTTCCCCGGGACACCAACACTGAAGCTTTCTTT.

This clonotype was detected many times. This chain joins TRBV18 and TRBJ2-5; TRBD2 aligns across 7 bases. Germline values: CDR1 KGHSH, CDR2 LQKENI. Trimming removed 6 bases from V and 1 base from J; junction bases left unmatched: 5. This CDR3 comprises 14 residues. The DNA for the CDR3 is TGTGCCAGCTCTCCTACTAGCGTCCAAGAGACCCAGTACTTC. Translation: CASSPTSVQETQYF.

This chain links TRBV5-1 with TRBJ1-5; D uncertain. The V end lost 2 bases, the J end lost 0 bases, and 9 bases lay between the germline ends. Per the germline V gene, CDR1 is SGHRS and CDR2 is YFSETQ. The CDR3 is made up of 15 amino acids. The CDR3 is CASSFGTTSNQPQHF. The CDR3 DNA is TGCGCCAGCAGCTTTGGTACTACTAGCAATCAGCCCCAGCATTTT.

Details on this clonotype: A read error is likely, as this CDR3 ends without the conserved phenylalanine or tryptophan. This sequence joins TRBV6-2 or TRBV6-3 and TRBJ2-7, with 10 bases matching TRBD2. The V gene's germline CDR1 is MNHEY and CDR2 SVGEGT. The CDR3 runs 15 residues. The CDR3 sequence: CAGSYTSGGAYEQYY. The CDR3 coding sequence is TGTGCCGGCAGTTATACGAGCGGGGGGGCCTACGAGCAGTACTAC.

The chain recombines TRBV6-1 with TRBJ1-1, with D uncertain. Germline V lookup: CDR1 MNHNS, CDR2 SASEGT. The CDR3 is made up of 13 amino acids. Deletions cut 8 bases from V and 1 base from J, with 11 bases between. In DNA, the CDR3 is TGTGCCAGCGCCGAAGTTCAGAACACTGAAGCTTTCTTT. Translated, it gives CASAEVQNTEAFF.

Many counts were recorded for this clonotype. The chain links TRBV7-6 to TRBJ1-3; D ambiguous. The CDR3 sequence is 15 residues long. V was cut by 2 bases and J by 4 bases, with 12 bases left in between. Germline V lookup: CDR1 SGHVS, CDR2 FNYEAQ. DNA for the CDR3: TGTGCCAGCAGCTTATGGACTCAGCCCGGAAACACCATATATTTT. Its translation: CASSLWTQPGNTIYF.

This clonotype was counted a few times. V gene TRBV18 combines with J gene TRBJ1-1; D possibly corresponds to TRBD1 (6 bases). Trimming pared 3 bases from V and 0 bases from J, leaving 11 bases between. There are 15 residues in the CDR3. Germline values: CDR1 KGHSH, CDR2 LQKENI. Here the CDR3 reads CASSPRTDLNTEAFF. CDR3 nucleotide sequence: TGTGCCAGCTCACCTAGGACAGACTTGAACACTGAAGCTTTCTTT.

This clonotype was counted many times. The gene calls are TRBV27 and TRBJ1-1, with 9 bases fitting TRBD1. This CDR3 is built from 15 residues. Per the germline V gene, CDR1 is MNHEY and CDR2 is SMNVEV (reference sequence). The V gene end was trimmed by 5 bases and the J gene end by 1 base; junction bases not matched to a gene: 5. CDR3 sequence (DNA): TGTGCCAGCAGTGCTCCGGGACAGGGGAACACTGAAGCTTTCTTT. It codes for CASSAPGQGNTEAFF.